This T cell receptor beta chain emerged from a study of T-cell reconstitution after alpha-beta-depleted transplantation in children. Overall study results and limits: T cells produced anew were the main source of T-cell counts and diversity one year after transplant. Surviving recipient T cells and thymic progenitors produced the high day-60 TCRbeta diversity seen in some patients.

Concerning this clonotype: Its target is not known.

As it was prepared, the TCRbeta library received unique molecular identifiers. TCRdb recomputed calls from the PCR reads with MiXCR, one row per CDR3 protein. This table has fewer than 700,000 distinct CDR3 sequences, about 23% appearing once. The source material was PBMCs, mostly from graft donor cells, sampled 360 days after TCRalphabeta/CD19-depleted stem cell transplant. The source is a boy younger than two who had a stem cell transplant for acute myeloid leukemia, so the T cells may come from the graft donor.

The CDR3 coding sequence is TGTGCCAGCAGTTTTGGGTCAGGCAGCTATGGCTACACCTTC. The encoded protein is CASSFGSGSYGYTF. The V and J genes are TRBV28 and TRBJ1-2; D not resolved. CDR3 length equals 14 residues. From germline, CDR1 is MDHEN and CDR2 SYDVKM. Trimming stripped 3 bases from V and 4 bases from J, with 12 bases between.